Here is one TCR beta chain with its context. The antigen remains undetermined. These data come from a study of shared clonotypes between healthy human individuals. General study findings and limits: Across subsets, estimated richness was generally greater for naive than for memory populations. Naive CD4 clonotypes overlapped across a few donors at about 5.3%.

Repertoires were generated with immunoSEQ multiplex PCR, while TCRdb's copy carries only in-frame clones and drops some. The data show some 2,500,000 clones, with roughly 93% seen just once and 0.36% held by the top ten. Trimming pared 5 bases from V and 4 bases from J, leaving 11 bases between. This CDR3 has 13 residues. CDR1 is SGHTA, CDR2 FQGNSA, per germline. Sequencing used naive CD4+ T cells from PBMCs. The subset: CD45RA+ positively selected. The chain couples TRBV7-2 to TRBJ1-2; tentative D call: TRBD1 (5 bases). This receptor was obtained from a man younger than 30 in good health. Some clones in this sample may be carry-over from other donors' samples. Written as DNA, the CDR3 is TGTGCCAGCAGCCACGGACAACTCTATGGCTACACCTTC. As protein: CASSHGQLYGYTF.